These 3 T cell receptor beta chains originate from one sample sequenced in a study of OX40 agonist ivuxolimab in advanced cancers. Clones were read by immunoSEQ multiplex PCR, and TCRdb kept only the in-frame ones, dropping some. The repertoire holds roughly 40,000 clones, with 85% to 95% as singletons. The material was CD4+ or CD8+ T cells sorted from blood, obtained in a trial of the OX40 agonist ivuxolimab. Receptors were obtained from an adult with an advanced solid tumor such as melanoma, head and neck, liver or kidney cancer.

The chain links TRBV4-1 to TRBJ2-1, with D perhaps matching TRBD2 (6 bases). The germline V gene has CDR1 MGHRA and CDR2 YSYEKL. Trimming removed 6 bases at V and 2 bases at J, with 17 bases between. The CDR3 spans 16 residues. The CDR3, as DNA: TGCGCCAGCAGAGTTACCATAGCGGAGACCTACAATGAGCAGTTCTTC. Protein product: CASRVTIAETYNEQFF.

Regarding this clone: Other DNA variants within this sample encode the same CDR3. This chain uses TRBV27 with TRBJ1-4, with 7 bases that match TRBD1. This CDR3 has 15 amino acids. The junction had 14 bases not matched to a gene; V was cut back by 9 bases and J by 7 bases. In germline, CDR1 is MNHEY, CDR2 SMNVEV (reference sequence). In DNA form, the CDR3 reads TGTGCCAGTTCCCCTTACAGGGGAGATAGTGAAAAACTGTTTTTT. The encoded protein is CASSPYRGDSEKLFF.

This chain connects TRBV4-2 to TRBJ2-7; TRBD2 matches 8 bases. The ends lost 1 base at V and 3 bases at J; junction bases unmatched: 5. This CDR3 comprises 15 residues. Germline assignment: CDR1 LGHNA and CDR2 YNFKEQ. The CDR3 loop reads CASSQGLAGYYEQYF. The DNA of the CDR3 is TGTGCCAGCAGCCAAGGGTTAGCGGGGTACTACGAGCAGTACTTC.